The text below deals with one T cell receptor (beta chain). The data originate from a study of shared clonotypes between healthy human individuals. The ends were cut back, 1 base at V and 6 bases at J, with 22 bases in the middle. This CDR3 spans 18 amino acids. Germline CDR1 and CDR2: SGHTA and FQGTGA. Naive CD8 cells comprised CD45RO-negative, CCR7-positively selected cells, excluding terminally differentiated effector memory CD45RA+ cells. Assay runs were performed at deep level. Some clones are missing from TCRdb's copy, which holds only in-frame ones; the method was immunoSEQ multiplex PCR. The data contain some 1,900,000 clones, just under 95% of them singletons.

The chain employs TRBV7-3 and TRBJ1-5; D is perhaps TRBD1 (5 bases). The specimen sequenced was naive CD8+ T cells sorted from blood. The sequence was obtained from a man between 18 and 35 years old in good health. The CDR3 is CASSLIVGESQGGQPQHF. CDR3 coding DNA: TGTGCCAGCAGCTTAATAGTAGGGGAGAGCCAGGGAGGTCAGCCCCAGCATTTT.